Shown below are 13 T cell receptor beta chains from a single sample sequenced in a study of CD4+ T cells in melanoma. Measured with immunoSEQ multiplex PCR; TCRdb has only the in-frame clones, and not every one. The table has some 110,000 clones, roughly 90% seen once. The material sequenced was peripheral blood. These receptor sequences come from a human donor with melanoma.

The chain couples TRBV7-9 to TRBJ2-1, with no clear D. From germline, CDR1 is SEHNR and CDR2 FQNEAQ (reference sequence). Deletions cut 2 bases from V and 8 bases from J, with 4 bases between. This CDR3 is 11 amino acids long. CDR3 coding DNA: TGTGCCAGCAGCTTATACCATGAGCAGTTCTTC. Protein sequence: CASSLYHEQFF.

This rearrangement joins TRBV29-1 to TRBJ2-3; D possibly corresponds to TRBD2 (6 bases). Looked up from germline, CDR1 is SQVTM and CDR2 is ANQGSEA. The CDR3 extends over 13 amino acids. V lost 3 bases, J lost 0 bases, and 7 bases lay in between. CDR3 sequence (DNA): TGCAGCGTTGATGGAGGGAGCACAGATACGCAGTATTTT. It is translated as CSVDGGSTDTQYF.

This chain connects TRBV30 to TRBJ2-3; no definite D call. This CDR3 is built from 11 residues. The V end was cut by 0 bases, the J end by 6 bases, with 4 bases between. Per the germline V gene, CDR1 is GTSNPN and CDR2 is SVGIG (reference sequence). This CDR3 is CAWSVGDTQYF. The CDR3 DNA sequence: TGTGCCTGGAGTGTAGGGGATACGCAGTATTTT.

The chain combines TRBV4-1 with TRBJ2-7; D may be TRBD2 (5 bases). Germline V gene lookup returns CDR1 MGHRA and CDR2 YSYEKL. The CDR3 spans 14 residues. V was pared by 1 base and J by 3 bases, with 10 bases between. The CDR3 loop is CASSQAPGNYEQYF. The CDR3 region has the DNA TGCGCCAGCAGCCAAGCACCCGGGAACTACGAGCAGTACTTC.

The CDR3, as DNA: TGTGCCAGCTCACAGACCCCTGAAGGCGACTATGGCTACACCTTC. It encodes CASSQTPEGDYGYTF. This sequence joins TRBV18 and TRBJ1-2; D uncertain. Looked up from germline, CDR1 is KGHSH and CDR2 is LQKENI. V lost 4 bases and J lost 3, with 15 bases in between. This CDR3 has 15 residues. The variable domain in full, completed from reference TRBV18 and TRBJ1-2, reads NAGVMQNPRHLVRRRGQEARLRCSPMKGHSHVYWYRQLPEEGLKFMVYLQKENIIDESGMPKERFSAEFPKEGPSILRIQQVVRGDSAAYFCASSQTPEGDYGYTFGSGTRLTVV.

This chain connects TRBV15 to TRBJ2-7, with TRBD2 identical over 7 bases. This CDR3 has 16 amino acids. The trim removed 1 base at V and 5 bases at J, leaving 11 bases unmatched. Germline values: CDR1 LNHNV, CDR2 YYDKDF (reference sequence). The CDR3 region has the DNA TGTGCCACCAGCAGAGGAAACGGCGGGAGTGGGAACGAGCAGTACTTC. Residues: CATSRGNGGSGNEQYF.

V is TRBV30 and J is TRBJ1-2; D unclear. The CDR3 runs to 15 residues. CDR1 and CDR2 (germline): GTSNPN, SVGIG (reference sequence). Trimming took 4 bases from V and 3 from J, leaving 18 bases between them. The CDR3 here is CAWKGPGGPDYGYTF. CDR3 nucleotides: TGTGCCTGGAAGGGTCCGGGAGGACCGGACTATGGCTACACCTTC.

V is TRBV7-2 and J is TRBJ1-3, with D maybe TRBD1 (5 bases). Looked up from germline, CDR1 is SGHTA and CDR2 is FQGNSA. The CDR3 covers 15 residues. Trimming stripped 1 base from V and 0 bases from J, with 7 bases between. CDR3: CASSLGRASGNTIYF. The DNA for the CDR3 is TGTGCCAGCAGCTTAGGCAGGGCCTCTGGAAACACCATATATTTT. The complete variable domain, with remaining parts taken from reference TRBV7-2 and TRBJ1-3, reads GAGVSQSPSNKVTEKGKDVELRCDPISGHTALYWYRQSLGQGLEFLIYFQGNSAPDKSGLPSDRFSAERTGGSVSTLTIQRTQQEDSAVYLCASSLGRASGNTIYFGEGSWLTVV.

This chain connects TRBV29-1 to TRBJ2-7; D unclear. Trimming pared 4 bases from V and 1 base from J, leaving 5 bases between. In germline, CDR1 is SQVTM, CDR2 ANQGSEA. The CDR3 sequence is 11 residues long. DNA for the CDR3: TGCAGCGTTGGGTTTTCCTACGAGCAGTACTTC. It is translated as CSVGFSYEQYF.

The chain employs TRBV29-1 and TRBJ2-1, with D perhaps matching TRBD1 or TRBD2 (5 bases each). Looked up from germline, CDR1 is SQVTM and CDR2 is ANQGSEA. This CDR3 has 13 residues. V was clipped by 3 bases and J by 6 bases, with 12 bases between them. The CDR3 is CSVDRTGGNEQFF. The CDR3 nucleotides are TGCAGCGTTGATAGGACTGGGGGCAATGAGCAGTTCTTC.

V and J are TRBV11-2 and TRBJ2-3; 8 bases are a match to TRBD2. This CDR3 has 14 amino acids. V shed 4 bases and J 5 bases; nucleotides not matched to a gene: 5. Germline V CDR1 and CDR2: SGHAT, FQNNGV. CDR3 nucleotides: TGTGCCAGCAGCTACGGACTAGCTTTAGATACGCAGTATTTT. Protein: CASSYGLALDTQYF.

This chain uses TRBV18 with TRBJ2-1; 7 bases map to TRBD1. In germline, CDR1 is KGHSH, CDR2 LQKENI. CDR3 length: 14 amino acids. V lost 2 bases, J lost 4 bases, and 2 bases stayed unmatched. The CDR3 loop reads CASSPGRGYNEQFF. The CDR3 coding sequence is TGTGCCAGCTCACCAGGCAGGGGGTACAATGAGCAGTTCTTC.

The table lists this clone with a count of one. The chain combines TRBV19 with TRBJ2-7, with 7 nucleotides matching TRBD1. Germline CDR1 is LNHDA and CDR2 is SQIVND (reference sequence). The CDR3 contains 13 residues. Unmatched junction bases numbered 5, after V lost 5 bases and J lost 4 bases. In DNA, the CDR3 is TGTGCCAGTAGTCCGAGGGACAGATACGAGCAGTACTTC. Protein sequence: CASSPRDRYEQYF.